This passage covers 14 T cell receptor beta chains from one sample sequenced in a study of T cells in Graves' hyperthyroidism and ophthalmopathy. Authors of the study amplified TCR beta CDR3 regions from RNA transcripts. The primer set for the first-round RT-PCR of the TCR CDR3 was HTBI. TCRdb fed the multiplex PCR reads into MiXCR, producing one record per CDR3 protein. The sample consists of some 270,000 distinct CDR3 sequences, about an eighth of them appearing once. The specimen was blood. The receptors here all came from a woman aged 25 to 39 with Graves' hyperthyroidism that later progressed to Graves' ophthalmopathy.

The chain recombines TRBV4-3 with TRBJ2-7; 8 bases align to TRBD2. The germline gives CDR1 LGHNA, CDR2 YSLEER. This CDR3 is built from 15 residues. With V trimmed by 1 base and J by 3 bases, 5 bases remained unmatched. This chain's CDR3 is CASSQGPGGGYEQYF. CDR3 DNA: TGCGCCAGCAGCCAAGGACCGGGAGGGGGCTACGAGCAGTACTTC.

This clonotype has a handful of counts. V gene TRBV4-1 combines with J gene TRBJ2-1, with TRBD2 as a possible D gene (5 bases). Germline CDR1 and CDR2: MGHRA and YSYEKL. Trimming removed 1 base at V and 1 base at J, with 8 bases between. This CDR3 region has 15 residues. The CDR3, as DNA: TGCGCCAGCAGCCAAGGAGCGGATTCCTACAATGAGCAGTTCTTC. This translates into CASSQGADSYNEQFF.

This clonotype was observed at least ten times. The chain uses TRBV2 and TRBJ1-1; D might be TRBD1 (5 bases). This CDR3 is built from 15 residues. V lost 0 bases, J lost 5 bases, and 13 bases lay in between. Germline assignment: CDR1 SNHLY and CDR2 FYNNEI. CDR3 sequence reads: CASSEALPGETEAFF. The CDR3 region has the DNA TGTGCCAGCAGTGAAGCGCTTCCGGGGGAGACTGAAGCTTTCTTT.

This clonotype was recorded at least ten times. The chain carries TRBV30 and TRBJ1-1; no definite D call. V was shortened by 4 bases and J by 11 bases, with 14 bases between the two germline ends. CDR1 and CDR2 (germline): GTSNPN, SVGIG (reference sequence). This CDR3 region has 11 residues. The CDR3 nucleotides read TGTGCCTGGACCGTAGCCCGTCGGGCTTTCTTT. Its translation: CAWTVARRAFF.

A few counts support this clonotype. A much larger clone lies a single base off, so this may be a read error. DNA for the CDR3: TGTGCCAGCGGTTTGCCAGTTCATAGGGGTGAAAGGAGGGAGCAGTACTTC. This translates into CASGLPVHRGERREQYF. The chain combines TRBV28 with TRBJ2-7; the D gene could be TRBD1 or TRBD2 (5 bases each). Germline CDR1 MDHEN, CDR2 SYDVKM. The CDR3 covers 17 residues.

This clonotype was recorded at least ten times. This chain connects TRBV28 to TRBJ1-1, with 8 bases aligning to TRBD1. V was pared by 3 bases and J by 0 bases, with 3 bases of the junction left unmatched. CDR1 and CDR2 from the germline V gene are MDHEN and SYDVKM. The length of the CDR3 is 15 residues. In DNA, the CDR3 is TGTGCCAGCAGTTTGCAGGGGGCCATGAACACTGAAGCTTTCTTT. Its translation is CASSLQGAMNTEAFF.

This clonotype was observed many times. The CDR3 DNA follows: TGTGCCAGCAGCGCTCAAAGGGGAGGCGAGACTAGCACAGATACGCAGTATTTT. It specifies CASSAQRGGETSTDTQYF. V and J are TRBV9 and TRBJ2-3, with D perhaps matching TRBD2 (6 bases). The CDR3 spans 18 residues. The V end was cut by 3 bases, the J end by 0 bases, with 20 bases between. Germline V lookup: CDR1 SGDLS, CDR2 YYNGEE.

This clonotype was counted ten times or more. Here the CDR3 DNA reads TGTGCCAGCAGTTTAACCCCCAGGGATACGCAGTATTTT. This sequence encodes CASSLTPRDTQYF. The V and J genes are TRBV12-3 or TRBV12-4 and TRBJ2-3, with D uncertain. V was pared by 2 bases and J by 6 bases, with 9 bases between. The CDR3 has 13 amino acids.

In this sample, this clonotype turned up a few times. The J gene is TRBJ2-1, the V gene TRBV19; possible D gene TRBD2, 6 bases. Trimming cost V 5 bases and J 8 bases, with 13 bases left between them. Germline assignment: CDR1 LNHDA and CDR2 SQIVND (reference sequence). The CDR3 sequence is 13 residues long. CDR3 protein: CASSSAGLDEQFF. CDR3 sequence (DNA): TGTGCCAGTAGTTCTGCGGGACTCGATGAGCAGTTCTTC.

This chain connects TRBV28 to TRBJ2-7, with D possibly matching TRBD2 (5 bases). V lost 2 bases and J lost 6, with 11 bases in between. This CDR3 contains 13 residues. Germline-derived CDR1 and CDR2 are MDHEN and SYDVKM. The DNA for the CDR3 is TGTGCCAGCAGTTTAGAGCGGTGGGGCGAGCAGTACTTC. Residues: CASSLERWGEQYF. Variable domain in full (rest from reference TRBV28 and TRBJ2-7): DVKVTQSSRYLVKRTGEKVFLECVQDMDHENMFWYRQDPGLGLRLIYFSYDVKMKEKGDIPEGYSVSREKKERFSLILESASTNQTSMYLCASSLERWGEQYFGPGTRLTVT.

The rearrangement links TRBV12-3 or TRBV12-4 to TRBJ1-1, with D perhaps TRBD1 (6 bases). The CDR3 consists of 12 residues. V dropped 5 bases and J dropped 9 bases, with 13 bases sitting between them. The CDR3 region has the DNA TGTGCCAGCAGTACCGGGACACTTAAAGCTTTCTTT. It specifies CASSTGTLKAFF.

This clonotype was observed many times. The rearrangement links TRBV7-2 to TRBJ1-5; D is ambiguous. The CDR3 length is 13 residues. Trimming took 0 bases from V and 4 from J, leaving 4 bases between them. Germline loops: CDR1 SGHTA, CDR2 FQGNSA. CDR3 in DNA: TGTGCCAGCAGCTTAGCAGTAAATCAGCCCCAGCATTTT. This sequence encodes CASSLAVNQPQHF.

As concerns this clonotype: This could be a read error, since a much larger clone is one nucleotide away. The gene calls are TRBV28 and TRBJ2-3; D gene uncertain. Germline V lookup: CDR1 MDHEN, CDR2 SYDVKM. V was pared by 5 bases and J by 4 bases, with 10 bases between. This CDR3 is 13 amino acids long. For the CDR3, the DNA is TGTGCCAGCAGTGACCCGTATCCAGATACGCAGTATTTT. It codes for CASSDPYPDTQYF. Looking up the rest from reference TRBV28 and TRBJ2-3 gives the full variable domain: DVKVTQSSRYLVKRTGEKVFLECVQDMDHENMFWYRQDPGLGLRLIYFSYDVKMKEKGDIPEGYSVSREKKERFSLILESASTNQTSMYLCASSDPYPDTQYFGPGTRLTVL.

This clonotype was picked up a small number of times. This chain joins TRBV19 and TRBJ2-7, with D possibly TRBD2 on 5 matching bases. The CDR3 has 16 residues. The V gene's germline CDR1 is LNHDA and CDR2 SQIVND (reference sequence). Trimming cost V 1 base and J 8 bases, with 21 bases left between them. In DNA form, the CDR3 reads TGTGCCAGTAGTATAGGCTATCAGACTAAACCCCAGAAGCAGTACTTC. Translated, it gives CASSIGYQTKPQKQYF. Complete variable domain (other parts from reference TRBV19 and TRBJ2-7): DGGITQSPKYLFRKEGQNVTLSCEQNLNHDAMYWYRQDPGQGLRLIYYSQIVNDFQKGDIAEGYSVSREKKESFPLTVTSAQKNPTAFYLCASSIGYQTKPQKQYFGPGTRLTVT.